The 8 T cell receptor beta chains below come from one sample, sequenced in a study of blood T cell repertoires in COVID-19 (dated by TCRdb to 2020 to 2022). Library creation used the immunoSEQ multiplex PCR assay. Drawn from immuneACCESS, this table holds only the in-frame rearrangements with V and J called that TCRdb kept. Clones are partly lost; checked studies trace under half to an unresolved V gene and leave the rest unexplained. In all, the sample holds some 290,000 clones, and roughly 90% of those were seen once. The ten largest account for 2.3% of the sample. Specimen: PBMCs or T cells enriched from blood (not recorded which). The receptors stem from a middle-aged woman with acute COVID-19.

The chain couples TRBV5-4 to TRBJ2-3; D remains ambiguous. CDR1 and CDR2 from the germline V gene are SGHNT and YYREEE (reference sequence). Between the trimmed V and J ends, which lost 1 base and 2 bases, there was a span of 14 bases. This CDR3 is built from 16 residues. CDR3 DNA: TGTGCCAGCAGCTTGCGACTCCTAAGCCCCACAGATACGCAGTATTTT. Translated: CASSLRLLSPTDTQYF. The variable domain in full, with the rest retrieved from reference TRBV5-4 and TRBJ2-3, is ETGVTQSPTHLIKTRGQQVTLRCSSQSGHNTVSWYQQALGQGPQFIFQYYREEENGRGNFPPRFSGLQFPNYSSELNVNALELDDSALYLCASSLRLLSPTDTQYFGPGTRLTVL.

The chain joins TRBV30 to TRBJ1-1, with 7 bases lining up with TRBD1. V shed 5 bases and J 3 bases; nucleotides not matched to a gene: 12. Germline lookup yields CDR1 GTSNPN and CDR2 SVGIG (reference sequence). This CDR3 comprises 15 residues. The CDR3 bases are TGTGCCTGGGAGGGACAGTCCTCTGCACACACTGAAGCTTTCTTT. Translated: CAWEGQSSAHTEAFF.

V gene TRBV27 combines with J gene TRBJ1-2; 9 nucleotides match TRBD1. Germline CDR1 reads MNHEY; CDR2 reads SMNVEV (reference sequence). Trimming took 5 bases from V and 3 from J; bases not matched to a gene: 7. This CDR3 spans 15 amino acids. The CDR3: CASSLNRDRDYGYTF. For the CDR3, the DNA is TGTGCCAGCAGTCTCAACCGGGACAGGGACTATGGCTACACCTTC.

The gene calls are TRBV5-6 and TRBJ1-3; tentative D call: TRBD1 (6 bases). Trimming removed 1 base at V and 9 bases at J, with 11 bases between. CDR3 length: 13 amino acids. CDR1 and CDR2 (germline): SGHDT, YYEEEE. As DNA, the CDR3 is TGTGCCAGCAGCTTGTATGAGGGGGTCACCATATATTTT. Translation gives CASSLYEGVTIYF.

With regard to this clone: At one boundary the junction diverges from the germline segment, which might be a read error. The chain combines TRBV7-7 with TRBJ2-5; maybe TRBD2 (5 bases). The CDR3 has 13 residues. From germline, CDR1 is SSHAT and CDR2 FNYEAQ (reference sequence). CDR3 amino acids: CASSLERGETQYF. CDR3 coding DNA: TGTGCTAGCAGCTTGGAGCGAGGGGAGACCCAGTACTTC.

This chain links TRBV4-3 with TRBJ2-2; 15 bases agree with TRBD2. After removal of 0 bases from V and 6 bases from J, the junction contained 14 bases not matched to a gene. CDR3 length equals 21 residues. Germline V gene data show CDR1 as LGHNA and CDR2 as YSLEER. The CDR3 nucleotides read TGCGCCAGCAGCCAAGATTGGTCAGGACTAGCGGGAGGGATGGGGTCCGGGGAGCTGTTTTTT. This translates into CASSQDWSGLAGGMGSGELFF.

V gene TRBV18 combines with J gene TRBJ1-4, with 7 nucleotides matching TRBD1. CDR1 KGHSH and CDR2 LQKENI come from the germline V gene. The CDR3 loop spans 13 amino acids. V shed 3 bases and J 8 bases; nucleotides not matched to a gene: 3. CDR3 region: CASSPLDREKLFF. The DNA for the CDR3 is TGTGCCAGCTCACCTTTGGACAGGGAAAAACTGTTTTTT.

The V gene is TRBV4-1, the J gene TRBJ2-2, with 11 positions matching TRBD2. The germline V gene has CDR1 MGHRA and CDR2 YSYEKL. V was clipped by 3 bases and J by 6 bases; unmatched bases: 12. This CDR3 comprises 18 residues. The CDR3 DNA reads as TGCGCCAGCAGCCACCTACTAGCGGGGGTTGGGAGGTCCGGGGAGCTGTTTTTT. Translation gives CASSHLLAGVGRSGELFF.